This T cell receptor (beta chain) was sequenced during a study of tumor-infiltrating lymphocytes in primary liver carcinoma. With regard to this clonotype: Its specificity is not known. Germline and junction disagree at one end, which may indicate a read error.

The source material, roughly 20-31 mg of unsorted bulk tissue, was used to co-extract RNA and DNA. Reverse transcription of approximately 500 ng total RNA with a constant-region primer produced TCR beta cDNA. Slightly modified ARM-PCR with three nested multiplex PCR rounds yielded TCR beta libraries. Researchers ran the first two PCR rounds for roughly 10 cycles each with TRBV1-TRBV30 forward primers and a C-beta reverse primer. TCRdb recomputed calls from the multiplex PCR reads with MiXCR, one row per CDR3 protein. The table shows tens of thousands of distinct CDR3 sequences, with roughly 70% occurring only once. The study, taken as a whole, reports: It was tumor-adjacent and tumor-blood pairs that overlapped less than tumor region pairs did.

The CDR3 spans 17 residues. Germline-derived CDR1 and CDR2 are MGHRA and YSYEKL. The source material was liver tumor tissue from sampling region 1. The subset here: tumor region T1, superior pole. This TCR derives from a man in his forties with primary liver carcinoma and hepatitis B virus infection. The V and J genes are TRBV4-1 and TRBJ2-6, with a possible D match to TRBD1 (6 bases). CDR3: CASSQTARGSGANALTF. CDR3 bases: TGCGCCAGCAGCCAGACTGCCAGGGGCTCTGGGGCCAACGCCCTGACCTTC.